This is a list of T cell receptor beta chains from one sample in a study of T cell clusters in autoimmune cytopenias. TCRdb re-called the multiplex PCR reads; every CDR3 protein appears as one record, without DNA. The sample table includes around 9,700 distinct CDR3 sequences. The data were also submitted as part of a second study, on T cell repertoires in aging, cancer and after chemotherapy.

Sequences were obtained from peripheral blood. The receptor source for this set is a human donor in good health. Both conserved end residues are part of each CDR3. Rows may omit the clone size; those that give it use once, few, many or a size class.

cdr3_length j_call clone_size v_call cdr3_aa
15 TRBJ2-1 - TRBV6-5 CATTGTSGSYNEQFF
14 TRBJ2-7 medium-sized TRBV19 CASSFTRTGNEQYF
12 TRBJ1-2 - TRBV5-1 CASSLEIGRYTF
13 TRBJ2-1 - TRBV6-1 CASTFTSGGTQFF
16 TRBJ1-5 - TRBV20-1 CSARFPEGGGNQPQHF
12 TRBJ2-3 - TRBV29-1 CSVVKATDTQYF
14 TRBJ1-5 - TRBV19 CASSIVGFNQPQHF
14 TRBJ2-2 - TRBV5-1 CASSHLTGTGELFF
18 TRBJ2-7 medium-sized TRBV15 CATSRETPRTGLSGEQYF
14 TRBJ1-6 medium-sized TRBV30 CAWSVRQYNSPLHF
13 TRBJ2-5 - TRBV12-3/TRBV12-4 CASSLAAEETQYF
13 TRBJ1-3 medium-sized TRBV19 CASSFGTGNTIYF
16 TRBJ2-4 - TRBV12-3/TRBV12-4 CASSSDRVLTKNIQYF
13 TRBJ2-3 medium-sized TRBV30 CAWCFKSTDTQYF
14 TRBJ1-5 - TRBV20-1 CSASPDRIDQPQHF
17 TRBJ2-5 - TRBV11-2 CASSYFIGSGVKETQYF
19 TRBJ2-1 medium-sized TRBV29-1 CSATPRPRQGRLWDNEQFF
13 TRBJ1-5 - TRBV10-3 CAIKSVGNQPQHF
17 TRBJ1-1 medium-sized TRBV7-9 CASSSRLTETVNTEAFF
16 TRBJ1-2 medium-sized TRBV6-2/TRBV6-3 CASSYSRDSPNYGYTF
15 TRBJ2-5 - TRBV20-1 CSARSRRGGQETQYF
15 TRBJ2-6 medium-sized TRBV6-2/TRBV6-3 CASSGTLSGANVLTF
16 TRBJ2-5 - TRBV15 CATSRDDPGLQETQYF
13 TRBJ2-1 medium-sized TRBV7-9 CASSLDRVNEQFF
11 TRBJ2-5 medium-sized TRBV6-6 CASSQQETQYF
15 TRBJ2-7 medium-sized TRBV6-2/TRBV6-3 CASSIEGTGSYEQYF
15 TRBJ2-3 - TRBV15 CATSGRDRGKDTQYF
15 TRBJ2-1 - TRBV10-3 CAISESTGTYNEQFF
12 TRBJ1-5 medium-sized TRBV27 CASRTGNQPQHF
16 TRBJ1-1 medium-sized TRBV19 CASSTSTGVGNTEAFF